This TCR beta chain was identified during a study of blood T cell repertoires in COVID-19 (dated by TCRdb to 2018 to 2020). Context from the whole study: Samples covering the acute and convalescent phases of COVID-19 were provided by collaborators in the United States, Italy and Spain. The material from the prospective study consisted of cDNA or gDNA derived from T cells, B-cell-depleted T cells, or PBMCs. Deeply sampled blood TCRbeta repertoires from subjects exposed to, actively infected with, or recovered from COVID-19 were included in the dataset. The repertoires were made available in a free public database intended to serve as a resource for research on the immune response to SARS-CoV-2. Samples were obtained from the ongoing ImmuneRACE study (first 160 participants) and from about 1,300 subjects provided by 6 global collaborators. The sample metadata nearly always contained a de-identified subject ID, COVID-19 status, age in years and sex. Where available, HLA class I and class II types were taken from metadata supplied by the sample provider and were not determined by assay-based typing.

TCRbeta CDR3 regions were amplified from genomic DNA using the immunoSEQ Assay, a bias-controlled multiplex PCR. As for how the authors treated the data: The number of nucleated cells in each sample was estimated from the amplification of reference gene primers within the assay. Sequence reads were collapsed and filtered to measure the absolute abundance of every unique TCRbeta CDR3 rearrangement. For each sample, productive Simpson clonality was calculated as the square root of Simpson's diversity index over productive rearrangements. The table comes from immuneACCESS by way of TCRdb, which keeps in-frame sequences with V and J called. Part of the clones is missing from these tables; in studies checked, under half for an unresolved V gene and the rest for unknown reasons. Clonal size and the V and J genes are those of that table, whereas D and trimming came from the DNA. The sample includes about 200,000 clones, with 84% observed a single time. Jointly, the top ten make up approximately 13% of the sample.

Concerning this clone: It has no known antigen specificity. Base qualities are not at hand, and no much larger clone is one base apart.

Measured from the cysteine to the phenylalanine, the CDR3 is 14 residues long. This entry keeps only the CDR3 DNA: 42 bases, framed from base 1. In the germline V gene, CDR1 corresponds to SGHRS and CDR2 to YFSETQ. V sheds 4 bases and J sheds 3 bases, leaving 14 bases between their ends. Whole blood was collected in K2EDTA tubes by collaborating institutions according to the institutions' own protocols. For TCRbeta analysis, collaborators shipped samples in one of three forms: frozen whole blood, isolated PBMCs, or DNA extracted from either of those sample types. On the study overall, not on this receptor specifically: The amount of clinical and demographic metadata varied by source and participant and was provided uncurated.

The source is a human donor in a cohort sampled during active COVID-19. The chain couples TRBV5-1 to TRBJ2-7, with TRBD2 perhaps the D gene, on 5 matching bases. Sequencing input: peripheral blood. For the CDR3, the sequence is CASSVGVGSYEQYF. The nucleotides are TGCGCCAGCAGCGTGGGAGTAGGGAGCTACGAGCAGTACTTC.